These T cell receptor beta chains were read from a single sample in a study of T cells after yellow fever vaccination. TCRdb reprocessed the 5' RACE reads with MiXCR, giving one entry per CDR3 protein. The top ten clones hold under 30% of a sample with about 350,000 distinct CDR3 sequences, roughly 4% of them seen once. Sequenced here: PBMCs, sampled 5 days after the yellow fever booster vaccination. These TCRs come from a man aged 18 to 35 who received the YFV17D yellow fever vaccine. Each CDR3 is given with its conserved first and last residue. A D gene is named only where the DNA matches it firmly. Part of the rows lack a size; the others show once, few, many or a class for expanded clones.

NA,TRBV7-8,TRBJ2-3,many,CASSSDTQYF,TGTGCCAGCAGCTCAGATACGCAGTATTTT
NA,TRBV12-3/TRBV12-4,TRBJ1-2,many,CASSLGHPYGYTF,TGTGCCAGCAGTTTAGGCCATCCCTATGGCTACACCTTC
NA,TRBV2,TRBJ2-7,many,CASSPLPGDEQYF,TGTGCCAGCAGTCCACTGCCGGGGGATGAGCAGTACTTC
NA,TRBV9,TRBJ2-3,few,CASSVGRGTDTQYF,TGTGCCAGCAGCGTAGGACGGGGCACAGATACGCAGTATTTT
TRBD2,TRBV25-1,TRBJ2-3,few,CASSEPGLAASTDTQYF,TGTGCCAGCAGTGAACCCGGACTAGCGGCTAGCACAGATACGCAGTATTTT
NA,TRBV2,TRBJ1-5,NA,CASSMGQPQHF,TGTGCCAGCAGTATGGGTCAGCCCCAGCATTTT
NA,TRBV19,TRBJ2-3,few,CASSIERATDTQYF,TGTGCCAGTAGTATAGAGCGGGCGACAGATACGCAGTATTTT
NA,TRBV20-1,TRBJ1-2,NA,CSARGLKDGYTF,TGCAGTGCTAGAGGACTTAAGGATGGCTACACCTTC
NA,TRBV7-2,TRBJ1-1,few,CASSSEALNTEAFF,TGTGCCAGCAGCTCGGAGGCCCTGAACACTGAAGCTTTCTTT
TRBD1,TRBV5-6,TRBJ2-5,NA,CASSLSGGVETQYF,TGTGCCAGCAGCTTGTCAGGGGGTGTGGAGACCCAGTACTTC
TRBD1,TRBV27,TRBJ2-7,NA,CATRIRDRDVLEQYF,TGTGCCACCCGAATAAGGGACAGGGATGTACTCGAGCAGTACTTC
TRBD1,TRBV6-6,TRBJ1-3,many,CASSSTGVSGNTIYF,TGTGCCAGCAGTTCAACAGGGGTATCTGGAAACACCATATATTTT
NA,TRBV5-1,TRBJ1-3,few,CASSLAQVPLRGNTIYF,TGCGCCAGCAGCTTGGCCCAGGTTCCTCTCCGCGGAAACACCATATATTTT
NA,TRBV6-5,TRBJ2-2,NA,CASRISWTVSTGELFF,TGTGCCAGCAGAATAAGTTGGACAGTCTCTACCGGGGAGCTGTTTTTT
NA,TRBV28,TRBJ1-5,NA,CASGDTNQPQHF,TGTGCCAGCGGTGACACAAATCAGCCCCAGCATTTT